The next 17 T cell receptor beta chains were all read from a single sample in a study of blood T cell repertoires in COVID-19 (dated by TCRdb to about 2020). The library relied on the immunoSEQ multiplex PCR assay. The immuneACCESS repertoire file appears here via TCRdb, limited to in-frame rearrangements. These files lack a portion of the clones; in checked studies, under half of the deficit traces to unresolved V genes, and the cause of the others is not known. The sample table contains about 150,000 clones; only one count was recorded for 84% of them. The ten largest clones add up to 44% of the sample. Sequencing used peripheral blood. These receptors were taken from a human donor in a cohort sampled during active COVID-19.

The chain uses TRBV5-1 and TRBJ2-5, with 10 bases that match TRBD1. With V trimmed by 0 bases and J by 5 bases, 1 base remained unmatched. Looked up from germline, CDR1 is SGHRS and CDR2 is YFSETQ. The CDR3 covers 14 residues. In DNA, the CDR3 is TGCGCCAGCAGCTTGGAGGGACAGGGGGAGACCCAGTACTTC. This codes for CASSLEGQGETQYF.

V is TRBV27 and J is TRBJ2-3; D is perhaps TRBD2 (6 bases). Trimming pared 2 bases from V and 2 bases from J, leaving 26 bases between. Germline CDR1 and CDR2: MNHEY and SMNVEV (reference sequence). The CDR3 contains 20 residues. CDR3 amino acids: CASSLKERSRGPSLTDTQYF. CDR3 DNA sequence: TGTGCCAGCAGTTTAAAGGAACGTTCGCGGGGACCCTCTCTCACAGATACGCAGTATTTT.

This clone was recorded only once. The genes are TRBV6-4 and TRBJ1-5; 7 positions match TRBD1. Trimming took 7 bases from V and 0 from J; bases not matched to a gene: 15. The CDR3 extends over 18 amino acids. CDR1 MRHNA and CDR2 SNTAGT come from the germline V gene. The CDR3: CASMGTGDGFYSNQPQHF. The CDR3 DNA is TGTGCCAGCATGGGAACAGGGGACGGGTTCTATAGCAATCAGCCCCAGCATTTT.

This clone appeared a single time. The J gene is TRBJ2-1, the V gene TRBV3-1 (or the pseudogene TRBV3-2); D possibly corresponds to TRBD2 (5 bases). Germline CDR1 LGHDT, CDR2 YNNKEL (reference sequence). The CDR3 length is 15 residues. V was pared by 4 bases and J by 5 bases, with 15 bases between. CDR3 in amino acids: CASSPTGLGNNEQFF. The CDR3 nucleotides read TGTGCCAGCAGCCCTACCGGACTGGGGAACAATGAGCAGTTCTTC.

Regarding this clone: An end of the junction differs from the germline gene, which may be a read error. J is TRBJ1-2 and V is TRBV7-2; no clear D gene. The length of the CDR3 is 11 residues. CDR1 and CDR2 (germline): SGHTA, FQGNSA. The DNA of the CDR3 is TGTGCCAGCAGCTTAGCGCTAACGGAGGACTTC. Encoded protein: CASSLALTEDF.

CDR3 amino acids: CASSLAVTGSEAFF. CDR3 DNA: TGCGCCAGCAGCTTGGCCGTGACAGGGTCTGAAGCTTTCTTT. The chain joins TRBV5-1 to TRBJ1-1; 7 bases fit TRBD1. Trimming cost V 0 bases and J 6 bases; bases outside gene matches: 5. The CDR3 has 14 amino acids. The V gene's germline CDR1 is SGHRS and CDR2 YFSETQ.

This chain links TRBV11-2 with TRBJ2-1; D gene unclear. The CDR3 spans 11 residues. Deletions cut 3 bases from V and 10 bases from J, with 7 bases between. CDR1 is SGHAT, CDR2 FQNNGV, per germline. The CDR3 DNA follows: TGTGCCAGCAGCTTTTCAGGAGAGCAGTTCTTC. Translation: CASSFSGEQFF.

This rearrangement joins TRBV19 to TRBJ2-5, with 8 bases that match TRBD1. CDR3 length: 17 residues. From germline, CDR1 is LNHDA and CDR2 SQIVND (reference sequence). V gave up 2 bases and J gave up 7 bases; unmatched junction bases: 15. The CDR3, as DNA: TGTGCCAGTAGTATACGTGTTAACAGGGGGAGTTCACGGACCCAGTACTTC. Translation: CASSIRVNRGSSRTQYF.

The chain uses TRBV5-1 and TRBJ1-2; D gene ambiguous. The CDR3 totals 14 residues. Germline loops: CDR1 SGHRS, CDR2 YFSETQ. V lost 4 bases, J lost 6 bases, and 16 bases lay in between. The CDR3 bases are TGCGCCAGCAGCACCTCTCTTGGAGAGGATGGCTACACCTTC. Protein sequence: CASSTSLGEDGYTF.

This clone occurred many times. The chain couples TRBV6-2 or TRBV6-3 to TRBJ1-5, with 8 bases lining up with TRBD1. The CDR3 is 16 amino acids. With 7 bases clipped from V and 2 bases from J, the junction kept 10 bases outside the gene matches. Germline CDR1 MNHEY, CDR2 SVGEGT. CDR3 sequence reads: CASTPGMGQGNQPQHF. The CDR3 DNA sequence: TGTGCCAGCACCCCGGGCATGGGACAGGGCAATCAGCCCCAGCATTTT.

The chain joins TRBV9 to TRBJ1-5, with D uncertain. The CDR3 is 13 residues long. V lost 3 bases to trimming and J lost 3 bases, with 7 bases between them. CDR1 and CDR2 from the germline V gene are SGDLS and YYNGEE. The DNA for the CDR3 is TGTGCCAGCAGCGCGGGAGTCAATCAGCCCCAGCATTTT. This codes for CASSAGVNQPQHF.

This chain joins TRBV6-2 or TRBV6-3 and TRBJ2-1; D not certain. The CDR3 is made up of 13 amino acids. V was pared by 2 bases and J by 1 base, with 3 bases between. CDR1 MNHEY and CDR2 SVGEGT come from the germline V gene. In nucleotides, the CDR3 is TGTGCCAGCAGTTACCTTTCCTACAATGAGCAGTTCTTC. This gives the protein CASSYLSYNEQFF.

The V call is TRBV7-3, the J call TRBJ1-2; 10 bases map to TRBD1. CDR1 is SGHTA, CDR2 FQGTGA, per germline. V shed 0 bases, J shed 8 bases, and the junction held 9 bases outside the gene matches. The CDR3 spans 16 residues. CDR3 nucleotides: TGTGCCAGCAGCTTAACCAGGACAGGGGGAGAAGGGGGCTACACCTTC. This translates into CASSLTRTGGEGGYTF.

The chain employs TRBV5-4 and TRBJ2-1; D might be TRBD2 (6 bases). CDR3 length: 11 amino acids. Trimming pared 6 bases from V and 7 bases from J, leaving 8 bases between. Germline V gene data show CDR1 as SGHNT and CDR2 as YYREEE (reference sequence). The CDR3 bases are TGTGCCAGCACTCGGGGGAATGAGCAGTTCTTC. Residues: CASTRGNEQFF. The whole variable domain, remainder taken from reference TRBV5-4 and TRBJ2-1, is ETGVTQSPTHLIKTRGQQVTLRCSSQSGHNTVSWYQQALGQGPQFIFQYYREEENGRGNFPPRFSGLQFPNYSSELNVNALELDDSALYLCASTRGNEQFFGPGTRLTVL.

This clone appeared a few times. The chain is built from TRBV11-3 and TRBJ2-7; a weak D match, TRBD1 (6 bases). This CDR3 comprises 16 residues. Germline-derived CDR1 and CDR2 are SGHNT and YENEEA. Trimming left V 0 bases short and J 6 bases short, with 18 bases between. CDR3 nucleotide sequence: TGTGCCAGCAGCTTAGATCTTGGGCAGGGGTCCCGCGAGCAGTACGTC. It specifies CASSLDLGQGSREQYV.

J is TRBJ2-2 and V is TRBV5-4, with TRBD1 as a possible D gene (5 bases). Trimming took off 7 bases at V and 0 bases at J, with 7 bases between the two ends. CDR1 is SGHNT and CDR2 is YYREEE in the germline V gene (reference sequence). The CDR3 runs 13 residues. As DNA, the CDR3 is TGTGCCAGCCAACAGGCGAACACCGGGGAGCTGTTTTTT. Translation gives CASQQANTGELFF.

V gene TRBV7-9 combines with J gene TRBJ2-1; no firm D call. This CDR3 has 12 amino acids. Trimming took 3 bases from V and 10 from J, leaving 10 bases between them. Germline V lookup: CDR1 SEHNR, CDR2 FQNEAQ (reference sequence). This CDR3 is CASSFFGGEQFF. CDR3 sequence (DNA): TGTGCCAGCAGCTTTTTCGGCGGCGAGCAGTTCTTC.